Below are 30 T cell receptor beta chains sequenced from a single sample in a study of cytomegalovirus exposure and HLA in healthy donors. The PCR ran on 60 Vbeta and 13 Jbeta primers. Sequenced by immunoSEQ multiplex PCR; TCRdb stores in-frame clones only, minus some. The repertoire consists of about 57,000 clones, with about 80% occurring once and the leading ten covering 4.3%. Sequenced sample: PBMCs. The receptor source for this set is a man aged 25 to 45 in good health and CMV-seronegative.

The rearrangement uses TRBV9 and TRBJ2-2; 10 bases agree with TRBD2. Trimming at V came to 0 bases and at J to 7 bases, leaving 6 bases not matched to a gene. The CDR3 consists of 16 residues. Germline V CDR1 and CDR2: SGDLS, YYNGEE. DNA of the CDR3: TGTGCCAGCAGCGTAGAGTCTAGCGGGAGCCTCGGGGAGCTGTTTTTT. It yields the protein CASSVESSGSLGELFF.

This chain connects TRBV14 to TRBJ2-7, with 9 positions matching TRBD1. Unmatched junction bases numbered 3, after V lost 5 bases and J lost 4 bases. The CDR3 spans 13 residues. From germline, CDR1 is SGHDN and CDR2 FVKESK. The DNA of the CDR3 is TGTGCCAGCAGCTACAGGGGGCTGTACGAGCAGTACTTC. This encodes CASSYRGLYEQYF.

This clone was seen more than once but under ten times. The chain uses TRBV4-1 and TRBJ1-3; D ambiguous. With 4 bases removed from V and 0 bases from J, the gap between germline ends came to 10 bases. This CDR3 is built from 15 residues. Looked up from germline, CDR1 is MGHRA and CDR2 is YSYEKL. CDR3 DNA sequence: TGCGCCAGCAGCCCAGACTACAGCTCTGGAAACACCATATATTTT. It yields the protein CASSPDYSSGNTIYF.

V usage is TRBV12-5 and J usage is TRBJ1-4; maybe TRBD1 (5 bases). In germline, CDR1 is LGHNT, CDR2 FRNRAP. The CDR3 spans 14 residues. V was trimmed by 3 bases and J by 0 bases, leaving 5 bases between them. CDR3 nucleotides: TGTGCTAGTGGTTTACAGGCAACTAATGAAAAACTGTTTTTT. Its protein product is CASGLQATNEKLFF.

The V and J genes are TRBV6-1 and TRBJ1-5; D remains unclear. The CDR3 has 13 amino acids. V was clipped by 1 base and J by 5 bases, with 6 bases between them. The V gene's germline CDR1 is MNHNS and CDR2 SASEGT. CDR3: CASSEGHHQPQHF. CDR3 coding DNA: TGTGCCAGCAGTGAAGGGCACCATCAGCCCCAGCATTTT.

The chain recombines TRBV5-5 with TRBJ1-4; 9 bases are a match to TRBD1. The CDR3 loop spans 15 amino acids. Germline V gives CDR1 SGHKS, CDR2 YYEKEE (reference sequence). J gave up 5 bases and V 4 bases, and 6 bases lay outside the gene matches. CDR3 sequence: CASSRGQGQNEKLFF. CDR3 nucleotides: TGTGCCAGCAGCCGGGGACAGGGTCAAAATGAAAAACTGTTTTTT.

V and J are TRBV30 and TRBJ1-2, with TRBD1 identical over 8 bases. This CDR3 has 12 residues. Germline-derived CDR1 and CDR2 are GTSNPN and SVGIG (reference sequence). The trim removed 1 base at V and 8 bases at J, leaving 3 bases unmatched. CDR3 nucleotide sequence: TGTGCCTGGAGTGCGACAGGGGACGGCTACACCTTC. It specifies CAWSATGDGYTF.

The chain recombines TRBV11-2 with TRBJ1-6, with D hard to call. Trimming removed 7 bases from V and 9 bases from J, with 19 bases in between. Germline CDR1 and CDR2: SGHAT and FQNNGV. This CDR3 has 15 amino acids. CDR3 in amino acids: CASTTQPRDASPLHF. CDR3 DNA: TGTGCCAGCACCACCCAACCCCGGGATGCTTCACCCCTCCACTTT.

For the CDR3, the DNA is TGTGCCAGCAGTGTTAGCGGGTCTAGCACAGATACGCAGTATTTT. Protein: CASSVSGSSTDTQYF. The chain couples TRBV2 to TRBJ2-3; 7 nucleotides match TRBD2. The CDR3 contains 15 residues. The V segment lost 4 bases and the J segment 0 bases; nucleotides outside the gene matches: 4. Germline V gives CDR1 SNHLY, CDR2 FYNNEI.

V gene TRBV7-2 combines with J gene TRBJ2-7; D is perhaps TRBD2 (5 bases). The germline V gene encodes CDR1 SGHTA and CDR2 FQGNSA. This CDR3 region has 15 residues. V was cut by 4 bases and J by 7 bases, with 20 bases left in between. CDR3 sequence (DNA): TGTGCCAGCAGCTCCGCCGGATTCGGGGTGGGAGAGCAGTACTTC. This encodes CASSSAGFGVGEQYF. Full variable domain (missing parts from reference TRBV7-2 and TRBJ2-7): GAGVSQSPSNKVTEKGKDVELRCDPISGHTALYWYRQSLGQGLEFLIYFQGNSAPDKSGLPSDRFSAERTGGSVSTLTIQRTQQEDSAVYLCASSSAGFGVGEQYFGPGTRLTVT.

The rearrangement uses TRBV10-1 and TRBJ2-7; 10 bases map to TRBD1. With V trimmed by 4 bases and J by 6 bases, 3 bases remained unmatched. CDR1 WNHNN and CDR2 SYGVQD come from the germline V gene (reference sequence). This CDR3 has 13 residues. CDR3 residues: CASSAGQGFEQYF. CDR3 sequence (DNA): TGCGCCAGCAGTGCGGGACAGGGGTTCGAGCAGTACTTC.

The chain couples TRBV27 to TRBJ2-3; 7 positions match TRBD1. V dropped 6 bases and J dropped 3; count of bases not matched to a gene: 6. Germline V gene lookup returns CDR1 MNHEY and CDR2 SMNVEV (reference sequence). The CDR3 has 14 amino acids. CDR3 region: CASRRQGSTDTQYF. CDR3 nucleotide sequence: TGTGCCAGCAGAAGACAGGGTAGTACAGATACGCAGTATTTT.

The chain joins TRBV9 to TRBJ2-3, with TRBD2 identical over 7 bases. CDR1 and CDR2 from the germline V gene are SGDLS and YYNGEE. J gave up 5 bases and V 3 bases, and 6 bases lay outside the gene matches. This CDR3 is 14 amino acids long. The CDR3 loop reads CASSEGRARDTQYF. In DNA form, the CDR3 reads TGTGCCAGCAGCGAGGGGAGGGCCCGAGATACGCAGTATTTT.

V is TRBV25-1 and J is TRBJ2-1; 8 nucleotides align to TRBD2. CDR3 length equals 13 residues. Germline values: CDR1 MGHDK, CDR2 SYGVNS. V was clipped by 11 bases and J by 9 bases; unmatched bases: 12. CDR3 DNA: TGTGCCTCCAGCATCGGAGCGGGAGTTGAGCAGTTCTTC. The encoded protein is CASSIGAGVEQFF.

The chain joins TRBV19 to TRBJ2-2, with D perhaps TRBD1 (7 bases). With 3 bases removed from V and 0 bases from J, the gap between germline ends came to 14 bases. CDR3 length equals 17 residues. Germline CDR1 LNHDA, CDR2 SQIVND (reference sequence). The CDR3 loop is CASSMAGQTPNTGELFF. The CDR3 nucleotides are TGTGCCAGTAGTATGGCGGGACAGACCCCGAACACCGGGGAGCTGTTTTTT.

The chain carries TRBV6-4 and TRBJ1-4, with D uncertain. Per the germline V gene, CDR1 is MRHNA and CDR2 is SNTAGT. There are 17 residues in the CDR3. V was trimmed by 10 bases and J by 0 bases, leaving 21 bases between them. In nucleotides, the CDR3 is TGTGCCACGAATAGTCCCTATGAGGGTGCAACTAATGAAAAACTGTTTTTT. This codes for CATNSPYEGATNEKLFF.

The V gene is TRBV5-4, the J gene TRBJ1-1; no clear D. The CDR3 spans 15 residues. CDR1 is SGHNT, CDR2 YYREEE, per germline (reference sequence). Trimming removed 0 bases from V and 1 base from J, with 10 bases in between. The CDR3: CASSLEVGRNTEAFF. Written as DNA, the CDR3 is TGTGCCAGCAGCTTGGAGGTCGGGAGGAACACTGAAGCTTTCTTT.

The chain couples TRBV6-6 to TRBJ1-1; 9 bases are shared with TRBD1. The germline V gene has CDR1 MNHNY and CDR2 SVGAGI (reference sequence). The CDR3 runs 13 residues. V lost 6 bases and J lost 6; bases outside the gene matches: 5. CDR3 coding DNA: TGTGCCAGCAGCCCCGGGACAGGGTCTGAAGCTTTCTTT. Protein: CASSPGTGSEAFF.

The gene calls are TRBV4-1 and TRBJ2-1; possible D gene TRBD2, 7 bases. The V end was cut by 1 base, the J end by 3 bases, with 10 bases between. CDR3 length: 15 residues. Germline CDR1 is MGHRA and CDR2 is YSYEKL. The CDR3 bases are TGCGCCAGCAGCCAAGCGGGGGGCGACTACAATGAGCAGTTCTTC. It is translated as CASSQAGGDYNEQFF.

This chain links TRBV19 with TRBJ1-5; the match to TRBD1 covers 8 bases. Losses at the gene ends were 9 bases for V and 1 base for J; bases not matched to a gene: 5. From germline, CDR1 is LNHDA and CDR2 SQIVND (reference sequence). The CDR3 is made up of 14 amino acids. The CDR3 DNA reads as TGTGCCAGCAAGGACAGGGCGAGCAATCAGCCCCAGCATTTT. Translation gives CASKDRASNQPQHF.

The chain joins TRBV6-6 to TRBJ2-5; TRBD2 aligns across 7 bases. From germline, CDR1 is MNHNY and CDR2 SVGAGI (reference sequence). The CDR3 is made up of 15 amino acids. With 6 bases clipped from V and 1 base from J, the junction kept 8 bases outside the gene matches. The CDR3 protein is CASRPGGGPQETQYF. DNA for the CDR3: TGTGCCAGCAGGCCGGGGGGAGGGCCCCAAGAGACCCAGTACTTC.

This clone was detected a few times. CDR3 region: CASSSRDYSPLHF. Written as DNA, the CDR3 is TGTGCCAGCAGTTCGAGGGACTATTCACCCCTCCACTTT. The chain employs TRBV27 and TRBJ1-6; possibly TRBD1 for D (5 bases). V dropped 4 bases and J dropped 8 bases, with 9 bases sitting between them. Germline V lookup: CDR1 MNHEY, CDR2 SMNVEV (reference sequence). The CDR3 covers 13 residues.

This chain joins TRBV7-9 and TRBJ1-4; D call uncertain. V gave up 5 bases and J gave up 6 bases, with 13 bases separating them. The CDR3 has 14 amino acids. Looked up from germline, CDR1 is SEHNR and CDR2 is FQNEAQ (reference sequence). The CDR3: CASSPTRTDEKLFF. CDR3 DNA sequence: TGTGCCAGCAGCCCGACTCGGACTGATGAAAAACTGTTTTTT.

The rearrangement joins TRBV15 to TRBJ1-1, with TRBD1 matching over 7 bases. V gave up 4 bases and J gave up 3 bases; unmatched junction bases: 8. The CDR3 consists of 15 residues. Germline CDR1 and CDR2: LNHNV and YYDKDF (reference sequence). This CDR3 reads CATSTFDRADTEAFF. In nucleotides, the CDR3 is TGTGCCACCAGCACATTCGACAGGGCCGACACTGAAGCTTTCTTT. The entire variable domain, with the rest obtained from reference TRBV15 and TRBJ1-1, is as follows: DAMVIQNPRYQVTQFGKPVTLSCSQTLNHNVMYWYQQKSSQAPKLLFHYYDKDFNNEADTPDNFQSRRPNTSFCFLDIRSPGLGDTAMYLCATSTFDRADTEAFFGQGTRLTVV.

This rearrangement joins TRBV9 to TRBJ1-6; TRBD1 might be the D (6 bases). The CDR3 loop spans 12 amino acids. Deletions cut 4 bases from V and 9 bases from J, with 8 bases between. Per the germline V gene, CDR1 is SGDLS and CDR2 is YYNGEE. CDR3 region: CASSTGSSPLHF. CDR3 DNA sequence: TGTGCCAGCAGCACAGGGAGTTCACCCCTCCACTTT.

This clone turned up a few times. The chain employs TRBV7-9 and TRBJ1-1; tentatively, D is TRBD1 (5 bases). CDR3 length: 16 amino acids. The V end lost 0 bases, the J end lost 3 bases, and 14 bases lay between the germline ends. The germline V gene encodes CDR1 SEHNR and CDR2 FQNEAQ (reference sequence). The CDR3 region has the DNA TGTGCCAGCAGCTTAGCTAAATCAGGGTTTGACACTGAAGCTTTCTTT. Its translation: CASSLAKSGFDTEAFF.

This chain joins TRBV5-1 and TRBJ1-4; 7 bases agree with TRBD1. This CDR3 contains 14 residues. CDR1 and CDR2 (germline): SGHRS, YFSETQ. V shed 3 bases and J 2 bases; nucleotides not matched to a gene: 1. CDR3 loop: CASSSGQTNEKLFF. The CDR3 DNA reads TGCGCCAGCAGCTCGGGACAGACTAATGAAAAACTGTTTTTT.

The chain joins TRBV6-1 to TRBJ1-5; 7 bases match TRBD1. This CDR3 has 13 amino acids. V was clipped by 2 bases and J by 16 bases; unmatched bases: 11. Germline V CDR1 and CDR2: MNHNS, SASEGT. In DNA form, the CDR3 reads TGTGCCAGCAGTGAATGGAAAGGGGGCCAGGGACATTTT. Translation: CASSEWKGGQGHF.

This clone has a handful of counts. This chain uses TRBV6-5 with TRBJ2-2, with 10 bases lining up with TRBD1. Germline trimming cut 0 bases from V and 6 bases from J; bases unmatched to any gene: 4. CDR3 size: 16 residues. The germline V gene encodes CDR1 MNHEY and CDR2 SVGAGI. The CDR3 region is CASSYSWTGGAGELFF. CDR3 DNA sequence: TGTGCCAGCAGTTACTCTTGGACAGGGGGAGCCGGGGAGCTGTTTTTT.

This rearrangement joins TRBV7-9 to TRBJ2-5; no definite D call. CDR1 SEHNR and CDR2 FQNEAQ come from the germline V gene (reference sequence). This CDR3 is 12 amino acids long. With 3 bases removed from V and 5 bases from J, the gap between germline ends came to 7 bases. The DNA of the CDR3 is TGTGCCAGCAGCTTGGCGCGGGAGACCCAGTACTTC. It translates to CASSLARETQYF.